This T cell receptor beta chain derives from a study of identical twins. This clonotype was seen ten or more times. The antigen remains unidentified. The CDR3 is 13 residues long. V lost 2 bases, J lost 9 bases, and 8 bases lay in between. Germline-derived CDR1 and CDR2 are MNHEY and SMNVEV (reference sequence). Study-wide points: Part of the zero-insertion signal could reflect confounding by invariant MAIT and iNKT cells. Beta clonotypes that were abundant in cord blood contained fewer insertions, a pattern absent from memory repertoires.

MiXCR, applied by TCRdb to the 5' RACE reads, yields one record per CDR3 protein. Among some 560,000 distinct CDR3 sequences listed, 9.6% were seen once. Each donor was a healthy Caucasian. These records were also assigned to another study, of yellow fever vaccine responses in identical twins.

The receptor was derived from a woman aged 18-35 years in good health. The sample comprised PBMCs. V and J are TRBV27 and TRBJ1-6, with D possibly being TRBD1 (5 bases). The CDR3 region is CASSLGGTSPLHF. The DNA of the CDR3 is TGTGCCAGCAGTTTAGGAGGGACTTCACCCCTCCACTTT.